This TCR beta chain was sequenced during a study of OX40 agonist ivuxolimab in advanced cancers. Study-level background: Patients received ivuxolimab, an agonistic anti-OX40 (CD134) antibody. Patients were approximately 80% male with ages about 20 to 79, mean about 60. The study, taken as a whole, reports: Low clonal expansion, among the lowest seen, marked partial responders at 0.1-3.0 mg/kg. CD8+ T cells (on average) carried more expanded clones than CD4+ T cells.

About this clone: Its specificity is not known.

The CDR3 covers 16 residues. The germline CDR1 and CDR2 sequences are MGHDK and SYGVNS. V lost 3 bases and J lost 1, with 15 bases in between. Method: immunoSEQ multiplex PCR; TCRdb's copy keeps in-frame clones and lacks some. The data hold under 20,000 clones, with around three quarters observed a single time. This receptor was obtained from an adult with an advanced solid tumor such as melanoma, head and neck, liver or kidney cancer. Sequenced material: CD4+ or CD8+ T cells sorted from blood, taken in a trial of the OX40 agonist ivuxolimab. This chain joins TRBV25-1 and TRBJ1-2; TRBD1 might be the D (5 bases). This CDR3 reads CASSDGTGSYNYGYTF. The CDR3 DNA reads TGTGCCAGCAGTGACGGGACGGGCTCCTATAACTATGGCTACACCTTC.